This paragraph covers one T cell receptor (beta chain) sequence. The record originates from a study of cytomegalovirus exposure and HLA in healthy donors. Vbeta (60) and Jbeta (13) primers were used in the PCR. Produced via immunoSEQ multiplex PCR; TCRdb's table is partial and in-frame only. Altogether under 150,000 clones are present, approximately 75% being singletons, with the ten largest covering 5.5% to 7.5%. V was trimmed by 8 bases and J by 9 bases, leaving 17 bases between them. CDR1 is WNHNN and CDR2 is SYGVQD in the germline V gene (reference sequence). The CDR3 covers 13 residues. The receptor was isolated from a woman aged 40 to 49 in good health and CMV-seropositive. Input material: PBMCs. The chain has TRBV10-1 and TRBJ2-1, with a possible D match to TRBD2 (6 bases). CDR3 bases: TGCGCCAGCCGATTCTCTAGCGTCGCTGAGCAGTTCTTC. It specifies CASRFSSVAEQFF.